The rows below give T cell receptor beta chains drawn from one sample of a study of CD8+CD57+ T cells in acquired aplastic anemia. A single record per CDR3 protein comes from TCRdb applying MiXCR to the reads. Seen here are fewer than 200,000 distinct CDR3 sequences, roughly 47% observed once, and the top ten hold about 1.1%. Sequenced sample: sorted CD4+, CD8+, or CD8+CD57+ T cells (not recorded which) from PBMCs. These receptors all come from a human donor in good health. CDR3s include the opening cysteine and the closing phenylalanine or tryptophan. A D gene is named only where the DNA matches it firmly. The size field is filled for only some rows; it gives once, few, many or a size class.

j_call clone_size v_call cdr3_length d_call cdr3_nt cdr3_aa
TRBJ1-6 - TRBV5-6 15 TRBD1 TGTGCCAGCAGCTCGGGGACAGGAGGATATTCACCCCTCCACTTT CASSSGTGGYSPLHF
TRBJ2-5 once TRBV25-1 15 TRBD1 TGTGCCAGCAGTTGGACCGGGACAGGGGGAGAGACCCAGTACTTC CASSWTGTGGETQYF
TRBJ1-3 few TRBV11-2 15 - TGTGCCAGCAGCTTAGACAGGGTACCTGGAAACACCATATATTTT CASSLDRVPGNTIYF
TRBJ2-5 many TRBV7-2 12 - TGTGCCAGCAGCCGGGGTTGGGAGACCCAGTACTTC CASSRGWETQYF
TRBJ2-5 many TRBV20-1 14 - TGCAGTGCTACGGCCGGCCCTATACAAGAGACCCAGTACTTC CSATAGPIQETQYF
TRBJ2-7 - TRBV20-1 19 TRBD2 TGCAGTGCTAGAGATCATCGGGCGGGAGTAGGTATTGGGGTTTACGAGCAGTACTTC CSARDHRAGVGIGVYEQYF
TRBJ2-3 - TRBV7-9 14 TRBD2 TGTGCCAGCAGCGGCGGACTAGCGGTGGATACGCAGTATTTT CASSGGLAVDTQYF
TRBJ2-2 many TRBV14 16 TRBD1 TGTGCCAGCAGCGCGATACAGGGGTCGGTCACCGGGGAGCTGTTTTTT CASSAIQGSVTGELFF
TRBJ2-5 - TRBV29-1 15 - TGCAGCGTTGTTTTCCGGGACTTGCTTCAAGAGACCCAGTACTTC CSVVFRDLLQETQYF
TRBJ2-7 - TRBV3-1 15 - TGTGCCAGCAGCCAAGTCCCGCTCTCTCCCTACGAGCAGTACTTC CASSQVPLSPYEQYF
TRBJ2-7 - TRBV10-3 17 TRBD1 TGTGCCATCAGTGAGTCGAACGTGGACAGGGTCTATGGGGAGCAGTACTTC CAISESNVDRVYGEQYF
TRBJ2-1 many TRBV7-7 18 TRBD2 TGTGCCAGCAGCTTAGCGGGGGTAGCGGGGGGAAGGGGCAATGAGCAGTTCTTC CASSLAGVAGGRGNEQFF
TRBJ2-2 few TRBV6-1 14 - TGTGCCAGCCTGGGACGCCGGAACACCGGGGAGCTGTTTTTT CASLGRRNTGELFF
TRBJ1-2 - TRBV7-8 16 - TGTGCCAGTAGTGGGGAGCGGAAGGGCGGAAATTATGGCTACACCTTC CASSGERKGGNYGYTF
TRBJ2-7 many TRBV20-1 13 - TGCAGTGCTATGCGGGACAAGTCCTACGAGCAGTACTTC CSAMRDKSYEQYF
TRBJ1-5 once TRBV7-8 16 - TGTGCCAGCAGCTTCGGGACGGTAGGGCAGGTTCAGCCCCAGCATTTT CASSFGTVGQVQPQHF
TRBJ1-1 - TRBV19 17 TRBD1 TGTGCCAGTAGTATAGTTCGACCGGGGGGACAGGTCCTGGGAGCTTTCTTT CASSIVRPGGQVLGAFF
TRBJ2-5 - TRBV7-3 13 - TGTGCCAGCAGCCCAGATCCGGGGGAGACCCAGTACTTC CASSPDPGETQYF
TRBJ2-3 - TRBV11-2 17 TRBD2 TGTGCCAGCAGCTTAGTAATCGGGACTAGCGGCACAGATACGCAGTATTTT CASSLVIGTSGTDTQYF
TRBJ2-5 - TRBV24-1 16 TRBD1 TGTGCCACCAGTGATTCGGGACAGGGGGCTGGGGAGACCCAGTACTTC CATSDSGQGAGETQYF
TRBJ2-1 - TRBV24-1 12 - TGTGCCACCAGTGACCCGGACAGACCCCAGTTCTTC CATSDPDRPQFF
TRBJ2-2 few TRBV5-4 16 TRBD1 TGTGCCAGCAGCGGAACCGGGACAGGGAACACCGGGGAGCTGTTTTTT CASSGTGTGNTGELFF
TRBJ2-5 many TRBV5-1 16 TRBD2 TGCGCCAGCAGCTTGGTCCCCCTAGCGGTGCAAGAGACCCAGTACTTC CASSLVPLAVQETQYF
TRBJ2-2 - TRBV28 14 - TGTGCCAGCAGTTTAGTGGGGCCCACCGGGGAGCTGTTTTTT CASSLVGPTGELFF
TRBJ2-1 many TRBV9 15 TRBD2 TGTGCCAGCAGCGTGACTAGCGGGGACTACAATGAGCAGTTCTTC CASSVTSGDYNEQFF
TRBJ2-7 many TRBV7-8 13 - TGTGCCAGCAGCCGCGGAGGTTCGGGGGAGCAGTACTTC CASSRGGSGEQYF
TRBJ2-5 - TRBV15 15 - TGTGCCACCAGCAGAGATTCGGGTGAGGGGGAGACCCAGTACTTC CATSRDSGEGETQYF
TRBJ2-1 - TRBV20-1 14 TRBD2 TGCAGTGCTAGTCCTAGCGGGAACAACAATGAGCAGTTCTTC CSASPSGNNNEQFF
TRBJ1-1 many TRBV6-1 12 TRBD1 TGTGCCAGCAGTCTAACAGGGGACCGGGCTTTCTTT CASSLTGDRAFF
TRBJ1-1 - TRBV28 15 TRBD1 TGTGCCAGCAGTTCCTCCGGGACAGAGAACACTGAAGCTTTCTTT CASSSSGTENTEAFF
TRBJ2-7 many TRBV7-9 15 TRBD1 TGTGCCAGCAGCTCTCCGGACAGGGGCTCCTACGAGCAGTACTTC CASSSPDRGSYEQYF
TRBJ1-1 - TRBV25-1 14 - TGTGCCAGCAGCCCTGCCACAGGGAACACTGAAGCTTTCTTT CASSPATGNTEAFF